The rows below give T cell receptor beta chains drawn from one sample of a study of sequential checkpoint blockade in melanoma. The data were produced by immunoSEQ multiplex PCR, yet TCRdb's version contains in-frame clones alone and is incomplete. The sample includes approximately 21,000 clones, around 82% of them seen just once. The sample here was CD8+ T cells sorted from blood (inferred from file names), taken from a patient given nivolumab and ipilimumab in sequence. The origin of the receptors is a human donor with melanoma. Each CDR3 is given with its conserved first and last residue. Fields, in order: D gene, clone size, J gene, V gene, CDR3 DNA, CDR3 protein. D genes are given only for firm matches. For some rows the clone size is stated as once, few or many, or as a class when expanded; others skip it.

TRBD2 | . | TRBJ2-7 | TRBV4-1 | TGCGCCAGCAGCCAAGATAGGGCGGGGGGTTGGTACGAGCAGTACTTC | CASSQDRAGGWYEQYF
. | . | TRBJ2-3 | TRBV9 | TGTGCCAGCAGCCCGAGAGAGTTCACAGATACGCAGTATTTT | CASSPREFTDTQYF
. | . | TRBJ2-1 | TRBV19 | TGTGCCAGTAGTTCCACAGGGTACAATGAGCAGTTCTTC | CASSSTGYNEQFF
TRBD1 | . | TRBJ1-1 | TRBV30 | TGTGCCTGGGATTCAGGGGGCGAAGCTTTCTTT | CAWDSGGEAFF
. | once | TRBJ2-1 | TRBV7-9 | TGTGCCAGCAGCCCCCTCGCGGCCTCCTACAATGAGCAGTTCTTC | CASSPLAASYNEQFF
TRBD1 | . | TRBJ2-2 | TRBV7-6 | TGTGCCAGCAGCCCGACAGGGGCGGTGAACACCGGGGAGCTGTTTTTT | CASSPTGAVNTGELFF
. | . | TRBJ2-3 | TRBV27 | TGTGCCAGCAGTTTTTTAGCGGCCACAGATACGCAGTATTTT | CASSFLAATDTQYF
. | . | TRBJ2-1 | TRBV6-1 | TGTGCCAGCTCCCCCCACGGGTCCTATGAGCAGTTCTTC | CASSPHGSYEQFF
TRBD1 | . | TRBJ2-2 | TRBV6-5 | TGTGCCAGCACTACGGGACAGGGGGCCACCGGGGAGCTGTTTTTT | CASTTGQGATGELFF
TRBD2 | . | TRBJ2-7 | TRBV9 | TGTGCCAGCAGCGTAGGGGTGGGGGGGGCCTACGAGCAGTACTTC | CASSVGVGGAYEQYF
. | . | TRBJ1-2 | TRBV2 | TGTGCCAGCAGTGAAGGAAGAGCAACGCACTATGGCTACACCTTC | CASSEGRATHYGYTF
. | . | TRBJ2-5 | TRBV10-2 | TGCGCCAGCAGTGAGTTTAGCTCTGAAAGGTCCCAGTACTTC | CASSEFSSERSQYF
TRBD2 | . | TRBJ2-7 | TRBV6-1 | TGTGCCAGCAGTGCACTCCCGGCGGGGGACTACGAGCAGTACTTC | CASSALPAGDYEQYF
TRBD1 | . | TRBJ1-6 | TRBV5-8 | TGTGCCAGCAGCTCCGGGACAGCAGCCTCGGGTTCACCCCTCCACTTT | CASSSGTAASGSPLHF